These 27 T cell receptor beta chains were sequenced from one sample in a study of T cells in Graves' hyperthyroidism and ophthalmopathy. TCR beta CDR3 regions were amplified from RNA. The HTBI set primed first-round TCR CDR3 RT-PCR. MiXCR, applied by TCRdb to the multiplex PCR reads, yields one record per CDR3 protein. The data contain 700,000 or so distinct CDR3 sequences, 16% of them singletons. Sequenced input: blood. The receptors derive from a man younger than 35 with Graves' hyperthyroidism.

In this sample, this clonotype turned up once. This chain links TRBV24-1 with TRBJ2-1, with 8 nucleotides matching TRBD1. Unmatched junction bases numbered 5, after V lost 0 bases and J lost 5 bases. This CDR3 contains 16 residues. Per the germline V gene, CDR1 is KGHDR and CDR2 is SFDVKD. The CDR3 spells CATSDLSGGAHNEQFF. CDR3 DNA: TGTGCCACCAGTGATTTGTCAGGGGGCGCCCACAATGAGCAGTTCTTC.

DNA for the CDR3: TGCAGTGCTAGCCGGGGACCTCAAGAGACCCAGTACTTC. Residues: CSASRGPQETQYF. The genes are TRBV20-1 and TRBJ2-5; TRBD1 or TRBD2 may be the D gene (5 bases each). Per germline, CDR1 DFQATT and CDR2 SNEGSKA (reference sequence). The V gene lost 3 bases and the J gene lost 2 bases, with 10 bases spanning the gap. CDR3 length equals 13 residues.

The chain combines TRBV19 with TRBJ1-4, with D uncertain. From germline, CDR1 is LNHDA and CDR2 SQIVND (reference sequence). The CDR3 is 14 residues long. Between the trimmed V and J ends, which lost 1 base and 0 bases, there was a span of 3 bases. The CDR3 region is CASSIVATNEKLFF. The CDR3 nucleotides are TGTGCCAGTAGTATAGTAGCAACTAATGAAAAACTGTTTTTT. Filled out from reference TRBV19 and TRBJ1-4, the complete variable domain reads DGGITQSPKYLFRKEGQNVTLSCEQNLNHDAMYWYRQDPGQGLRLIYYSQIVNDFQKGDIAEGYSVSREKKESFPLTVTSAQKNPTAFYLCASSIVATNEKLFFGSGTQLSVL.

V is TRBV20-1 and J is TRBJ2-7; TRBD2 might be the D (5 bases). Trimming cost V 5 bases and J 0 bases, with 14 bases left between them. The germline CDR1 and CDR2 sequences are DFQATT and SNEGSKA (reference sequence). This CDR3 has 14 residues. The CDR3 sequence: CSAARGIDSYEQYF. The DNA of the CDR3 is TGCAGTGCTGCCCGGGGAATCGACTCCTACGAGCAGTACTTC.

At least ten counts were recorded for this clonotype. The V call is TRBV2, the J call TRBJ2-5; D is uncertain. CDR1 is SNHLY, CDR2 FYNNEI, per germline. The CDR3 extends over 15 amino acids. V was clipped by 2 bases and J by 4 bases, with 14 bases between them. CDR3 coding DNA: TGTGCCAGCAGTGAAAGTCGCCACCACGGAGAGACCCAGTACTTC. As protein: CASSESRHHGETQYF.

Only a few counts were recorded for this clonotype. CDR3 region: CASSKTDYKNTGELFF. The CDR3, as DNA: TGTGCCAGCAGTAAGACAGACTATAAGAACACCGGGGAGCTGTTTTTT. The chain combines TRBV6-1 with TRBJ2-2; D may correspond to TRBD1 or TRBD2 (5 bases each). V was cut by 5 bases and J by 1 base, with 14 bases left in between. The CDR3 is 16 amino acids. CDR1 MNHNS and CDR2 SASEGT come from the germline V gene.

CDR3 DNA sequence: TGCAGTGCCAGAAGGAGAACAGGCAATCAGCCCCAGCATTTT. It translates to CSARRRTGNQPQHF. The rearrangement uses TRBV20-1 and TRBJ1-5; D remains unclear. Germline lookup yields CDR1 DFQATT and CDR2 SNEGSKA (reference sequence). The length of the CDR3 is 14 residues. V lost 6 bases, J lost 2 bases, and 14 bases lay in between.

The chain has TRBV5-1 and TRBJ1-1, with a weak D call TRBD1 (6 bases). Germline V CDR1 and CDR2: SGHRS, YFSETQ. This CDR3 spans 18 amino acids. V was pared by 4 bases and J by 4 bases, with 26 bases between. The CDR3 loop reads CASSLYGGPTVSITEAFF. Written as DNA, the CDR3 is TGCGCCAGCAGCCTATATGGGGGGCCGACTGTTTCCATCACTGAAGCTTTCTTT.

This clonotype was found many times. The chain combines TRBV28 with TRBJ2-1; 7 bases map to TRBD2. The CDR3 is 14 amino acids. J gave up 7 bases and V 7 bases, and 10 bases lay outside the gene matches. Germline CDR1 reads MDHEN; CDR2 reads SYDVKM. The chain's CDR3 is CASIAGGLPNEQFF. The DNA of the CDR3 is TGTGCCAGCATAGCGGGTGGGCTCCCGAATGAGCAGTTCTTC.

This rearrangement joins TRBV6-2 or TRBV6-3 to TRBJ1-1; D may be TRBD1 (5 bases). This CDR3 has 15 amino acids. Germline values: CDR1 MNHEY, CDR2 SVGEGT. Trimming cost V 2 bases and J 4 bases, with 14 bases left between them. The CDR3 DNA reads as TGTGCCAGCAGTTACGAGGGGTATTACGGCACTGAAGCTTTCTTT. Residues: CASSYEGYYGTEAFF.

This clonotype was recorded at least ten times. This chain joins TRBV4-1 and TRBJ2-7, with 8 bases lining up with TRBD2. V lost 2 bases to trimming and J lost 3 bases; unmatched junction nucleotides: 6. The CDR3 covers 15 residues. Germline V gene lookup returns CDR1 MGHRA and CDR2 YSYEKL. CDR3 sequence (DNA): TGCGCCAGCAGCCAAATCCGCGGGACTAGCTACGAGCAGTACTTC. Its translation: CASSQIRGTSYEQYF.

The rearrangement links TRBV6-1 to TRBJ1-5; D might be TRBD1 (5 bases). V dropped 10 bases and J dropped 2 bases, with 18 bases sitting between them. This CDR3 is 15 amino acids long. Germline assignment: CDR1 MNHNS and CDR2 SASEGT. CDR3 in DNA: TGTGCCACCCAAGATTTCCAGGGCGGCAATCAGCCCCAGCATTTT. This translates into CATQDFQGGNQPQHF.

Only a few counts were recorded for this clonotype. V and J are TRBV9 and TRBJ2-1; TRBD2 matches 13 bases. CDR1 and CDR2 from the germline V gene are SGDLS and YYNGEE. CDR3 size: 15 residues. V lost 4 bases, J lost 6 bases, and 4 bases stayed unmatched. The DNA of the CDR3 is TGTGCCAGCAGCATAGGGACTAGCGGGACCAATGAGCAGTTCTTC. It translates to CASSIGTSGTNEQFF.

This clonotype came up many times. The gene calls are TRBV7-9 and TRBJ1-2, with 12 bases identical to TRBD1. Unmatched junction bases numbered 6, after V lost 6 bases and J lost 7 bases. The CDR3 totals 14 residues. Germline assignment: CDR1 SEHNR and CDR2 FQNEAQ (reference sequence). CDR3: CASRGRDRGLGYTF. In nucleotides, the CDR3 is TGTGCCAGCAGGGGCCGGGACAGGGGGCTTGGCTACACCTTC.

This clonotype appeared many times. The chain employs TRBV28 and TRBJ1-5; TRBD1 matches 9 bases. Germline V gene sequence: CDR1 MDHEN, CDR2 SYDVKM. V lost 6 bases, J lost 1 base, and 13 bases stayed unmatched. The CDR3 is 18 amino acids. In nucleotides, the CDR3 is TGTGCCAGCAGCCCAACCGGGACAGGGTATTTCAGCAATCAGCCCCAGCATTTT. Protein product: CASSPTGTGYFSNQPQHF.

With regard to this clonotype: One base away lies a much larger clone, so this may be a sequencing read error. The chain has TRBV18 and TRBJ2-3; no clear D gene. Germline loops: CDR1 KGHSH, CDR2 LQKENI. The CDR3 contains 13 residues. CDR3 residues: CASSPQVGDMQYF. DNA for the CDR3: TGTGCCAGCTCACCCCAGGTTGGGGATATGCAGTATTTT.

The chain is built from TRBV11-2 and TRBJ2-4; 7 bases fit TRBD2. Trimming cost V 7 bases and J 6 bases; bases outside gene matches: 6. Per the germline V gene, CDR1 is SGHAT and CDR2 is FQNNGV. CDR3 size: 13 residues. The CDR3 nucleotides read TGTGCCAGCATCGGGGAGGGCGGAAACATTCAGTACTTC. Its translation is CASIGEGGNIQYF. The complete variable domain, with remaining parts taken from reference TRBV11-2 and TRBJ2-4, reads EAGVAQSPRYKIIEKRQSVAFWCNPISGHATLYWYQQILGQGPKLLIQFQNNGVVDDSQLPKDRFSAERLKGVDSTLKIQPAKLEDSAVYLCASIGEGGNIQYFGAGTRLSVL.

Many counts were recorded for this clonotype. V usage is TRBV6-1 and J usage is TRBJ1-2; the D is unclear. The CDR3 runs to 13 residues. Germline V lookup: CDR1 MNHNS, CDR2 SASEGT. The V gene lost 6 bases and the J gene lost 8 bases, with 16 bases spanning the gap. Here the CDR3 reads CASSNVVGEGYTF. In DNA form, the CDR3 reads TGTGCCAGCAGCAACGTAGTTGGGGAAGGCTACACCTTC.

In this sample, this clonotype turned up a few times. The V and J genes are TRBV19 and TRBJ2-3; the D is unclear. V lost 7 bases, J lost 2 bases, and 13 bases lay in between. The germline V gene encodes CDR1 LNHDA and CDR2 SQIVND (reference sequence). CDR3 length equals 14 residues. CDR3 protein: CASTRPGLTDTQYF. The CDR3 bases are TGTGCCAGTACCAGGCCGGGTCTCACAGATACGCAGTATTTT. The complete variable domain, with remaining parts taken from reference TRBV19 and TRBJ2-3, reads DGGITQSPKYLFRKEGQNVTLSCEQNLNHDAMYWYRQDPGQGLRLIYYSQIVNDFQKGDIAEGYSVSREKKESFPLTVTSAQKNPTAFYLCASTRPGLTDTQYFGPGTRLTVL.

The rearrangement links TRBV5-1 to TRBJ2-7, with D maybe TRBD2 (7 bases). V dropped 0 bases and J dropped 7 bases, with 20 bases sitting between them. CDR3 length: 16 residues. In germline, CDR1 is SGHRS, CDR2 YFSETQ. In DNA, the CDR3 is TGCGCCAGCAGCTTGGCCCCTAGCGGAAAGGGGGGGGAGCAGTACTTC. Its translation is CASSLAPSGKGGEQYF. Filled out from reference TRBV5-1 and TRBJ2-7, the complete variable domain reads KAGVTQTPRYLIKTRGQQVTLSCSPISGHRSVSWYQQTPGQGLQFLFEYFSETQRNKGNFPGRFSGRQFSNSRSEMNVSTLELGDSALYLCASSLAPSGKGGEQYFGPGTRLTVT.

This clonotype was observed at least ten times. This chain connects TRBV11-2 to TRBJ2-3; D uncertain. V lost 5 bases to trimming and J lost 2 bases, with 8 bases between them. The CDR3 has 13 amino acids. The germline CDR1 and CDR2 sequences are SGHAT and FQNNGV. CDR3 in amino acids: CASSPAPTDTQYF. DNA of the CDR3: TGTGCCAGCAGCCCTGCCCCCACAGATACGCAGTATTTT.

This chain uses TRBV19 with TRBJ1-5; D gene ambiguous. The germline V and J ends were trimmed by 3 bases and 0 bases, with 18 bases remaining between them. The CDR3 totals 18 residues. CDR1 is LNHDA, CDR2 SQIVND, per germline (reference sequence). The CDR3 region is CASSMLAASAYSNQPQHF. CDR3 DNA: TGTGCCAGTAGTATGCTGGCGGCTTCGGCGTATAGCAATCAGCCCCAGCATTTT.

Ten or more counts support this clonotype. The genes are TRBV30 and TRBJ2-3; possible D gene TRBD2, 6 bases. Looked up from germline, CDR1 is GTSNPN and CDR2 is SVGIG (reference sequence). This CDR3 has 15 residues. V gave up 3 bases and J gave up 4 bases, with 17 bases separating them. CDR3 residues: CAWSPRGGPADTQYF. CDR3 bases: TGTGCCTGGAGCCCACGGGGAGGTCCAGCAGATACGCAGTATTTT.

This clonotype was seen a few times. V usage is TRBV11-2 and J usage is TRBJ1-1; 9 nucleotides match TRBD1. V shed 3 bases, J shed 9 bases, and the junction held 11 bases outside the gene matches. This CDR3 has 15 amino acids. Germline loops: CDR1 SGHAT, CDR2 FQNNGV. The CDR3 is CASSFDRGISSKAFF. Here the CDR3 DNA reads TGTGCCAGCAGCTTTGACAGGGGGATCTCGTCGAAAGCTTTCTTT.

This clonotype was seen at least ten times. The chain uses TRBV4-1 and TRBJ2-7; no clear D. Germline assignment: CDR1 MGHRA and CDR2 YSYEKL. CDR3 length: 13 amino acids. Trimming shortened V by 4 bases and J by 1 base, and 8 bases separated the two germline ends. The CDR3 DNA follows: TGCGCCAGCAGCCGCGGATATTCCTACGAGCAGTACTTC. Protein: CASSRGYSYEQYF.

This clonotype was seen at least ten times. The chain combines TRBV6-1 with TRBJ2-7; 10 bases agree with TRBD1. The CDR3 spans 14 residues. V lost 10 bases, J lost 6 bases, and 12 bases stayed unmatched. In germline, CDR1 is MNHNS, CDR2 SASEGT. CDR3 sequence (DNA): TGTGCCACCACACCCCGGGGACAGGGGTTCGAGCAGTACTTC. Its protein product is CATTPRGQGFEQYF.

This clonotype was counted at least ten times. The chain combines TRBV30 with TRBJ2-4, with a tentative D call TRBD1 (6 bases). CDR1 and CDR2 (germline): GTSNPN, SVGIG (reference sequence). V lost 3 bases and J lost 5, with 14 bases in between. CDR3 length equals 14 residues. CDR3 residues: CAWSKTGLENIQYF. The CDR3 DNA reads TGTGCCTGGAGCAAAACAGGGCTCGAAAACATTCAGTACTTC.